This TCR beta chain appears in the sequencing data of a study of brain T cells in children with intractable seizures. Study-level results: Pre-surgery blood may have been undersampled, hiding some clones. Viral specificity was inferred only from CDR3 similarity; HCMV serostatus was unknown.

The sequenced cases were selected for having the highest brain T cell transcript signatures. At least one anti-epileptic drug was given before surgery. Details on this clone: What it binds is not known.

This table comes from immunoSEQ multiplex PCR, and its TCRdb copy is limited to in-frame clones, with some not included. The sample includes some 62,000 clones, roughly 95% of them seen just once. The TCR was taken from a boy under two years old with focal cortical dysplasia and intractable seizures. Sequencing was performed on peripheral blood, taken at surgery.

The CDR3 loop is CASSMSRLQPQHF. The CDR3 DNA follows: TGTGCCAGTAGTATGTCCAGGCTTCAGCCCCAGCATTTT. This chain uses TRBV19 with TRBJ1-5; D is uncertain. Germline V gene lookup returns CDR1 LNHDA and CDR2 SQIVND (reference sequence). The V gene lost 3 bases and the J gene lost 6 bases, with 9 bases spanning the gap. The CDR3 has 13 residues.